This T cell receptor beta chain was captured in a study of T-cell reconstitution after alpha-beta-depleted transplantation in children. Study results and limitations: Elevated TCRbeta diversity at day 60 was traced, in some patients, to surviving recipient T cells and thymic progenitors. Reportedly, roughly two months post-transplant, alpha-beta T cells arose from several hundred expanded graft clones. One year after transplant, T-cell counts and diversity came mostly from newly produced T cells.

Construction of the TCRbeta library involved unique molecular identifiers. Via MiXCR, TCRdb re-called the PCR reads, giving one row per CDR3 protein. The sample yields a few hundred thousand distinct CDR3 sequences, 25% to 30% seen once. For this clonotype: Its target is not known.

The CDR3 is 13 residues long. CDR1 and CDR2 from the germline V gene are MNHEY and SVGAGI. V dropped 8 bases and J dropped 5 bases, with 15 bases sitting between them. The sequencing here drew on PBMCs, taken before TCRalphabeta/CD19-depleted stem cell transplant. The sequence came from a boy under three years old with Wiskott-Aldrich syndrome, due to receive a stem cell transplant. The chain uses TRBV6-5 and TRBJ2-5, with a weak D call TRBD1 (6 bases). CDR3 residues: CASCWGRRETQYF. Here the CDR3 DNA reads TGTGCCAGCTGTTGGGGGCGGCGTGAGACCCAGTACTTC.